The 14 T cell receptor beta chains below all came from one sample that was sequenced in a study of cytomegalovirus exposure and HLA in healthy donors. Use of 60 Vbeta and 13 Jbeta primers characterized the PCR. Sequencing used immunoSEQ multiplex PCR; TCRdb keeps in-frame clones, though not all of them. Of hundreds of thousands of clones listed, over 75% are singletons. Specimen: PBMCs. These TCRs come from a boy between 5 and 17 years old in good health and CMV-seronegative.

The V and J genes are TRBV29-1 and TRBJ2-7; 9 positions match TRBD1. Germline V gene lookup returns CDR1 SQVTM and CDR2 ANQGSEA. After removal of 1 base from V and 3 bases from J, the junction contained 7 bases not matched to a gene. CDR3 length: 15 amino acids. The CDR3 sequence: CSVEVYRTGVYEQYF. The DNA for the CDR3 is TGCAGCGTTGAAGTCTATAGGACAGGGGTCTACGAGCAGTACTTC.

This clone appeared once. This rearrangement joins TRBV19 to TRBJ2-7; 10 bases are a match to TRBD2. Germline-derived CDR1 and CDR2 are LNHDA and SQIVND (reference sequence). V shed 5 bases and J 1 base; nucleotides not matched to a gene: 11. This CDR3 has 17 residues. The CDR3 DNA reads as TGTGCCAGTAGTTGGGCTAGCGGGGGATTGGGATCCTACGAGCAGTACTTC. As protein: CASSWASGGLGSYEQYF.

The chain uses TRBV4-1 and TRBJ1-1; the D gene is possibly TRBD1 (6 bases). Between the trimmed V and J ends, which lost 4 bases and 4 bases, there was a span of 16 bases. CDR1 and CDR2 (germline): MGHRA, YSYEKL. This CDR3 has 15 residues. CDR3 nucleotides: TGCGCCAGCAGCCGCCTCCAGGGGTTCAGCACTGAAGCTTTCTTT. This codes for CASSRLQGFSTEAFF.

This chain links TRBV9 with TRBJ1-1, with D perhaps TRBD1 (5 bases). CDR3 length: 18 residues. The V gene's germline CDR1 is SGDLS and CDR2 YYNGEE. Deletions cut 4 bases from V and 4 bases from J, with 26 bases between. The CDR3 DNA sequence: TGTGCCAGCAGCTTATGGGGCAAGCGTACCAGCCATGGCACTGAAGCTTTCTTT. Translating it yields CASSLWGKRTSHGTEAFF.

The rearrangement joins TRBV11-2 to TRBJ1-2; 8 bases map to TRBD1. V shed 5 bases and J 3 bases; nucleotides not matched to a gene: 8. The germline gives CDR1 SGHAT, CDR2 FQNNGV. CDR3 size: 15 residues. The CDR3 loop is CASSAGQASYYGYTF. The DNA for the CDR3 is TGTGCCAGCAGCGCGGGACAGGCATCCTACTATGGCTACACCTTC.

The rearrangement links TRBV6-5 to TRBJ1-1; 7 nucleotides line up with TRBD1. With V trimmed by 0 bases and J by 4 bases, 5 bases remained unmatched. The germline V gene encodes CDR1 MNHEY and CDR2 SVGAGI. The CDR3 is 15 amino acids. CDR3 nucleotide sequence: TGTGCCAGCAGTTACTCGATATCAGGGGGCACTGAAGCTTTCTTT. This codes for CASSYSISGGTEAFF.

The V and J genes are TRBV7-2 and TRBJ1-2; the D is unclear. V was trimmed by 1 base and J by 4 bases, leaving 13 bases between them. In germline, CDR1 is SGHTA, CDR2 FQGNSA. The length of the CDR3 is 15 residues. CDR3 sequence (DNA): TGTGCCAGCAGCTTAGTTGGACTGGGTGGCTATGGCTACACCTTC. It codes for CASSLVGLGGYGYTF.

The chain employs TRBV5-1 and TRBJ2-7; TRBD2 is a possible D gene (5 bases). The length of the CDR3 is 15 residues. V was trimmed by 3 bases and J by 0 bases, leaving 13 bases between them. Germline V lookup: CDR1 SGHRS, CDR2 YFSETQ. The CDR3 is CASSSSGVSSYEQYF. CDR3 coding DNA: TGCGCCAGCAGCTCTTCCGGGGTCAGCTCCTACGAGCAGTACTTC.

V is TRBV13 and J is TRBJ1-1, with D perhaps matching TRBD1 (5 bases). This CDR3 is 14 amino acids long. Germline loops: CDR1 PRHDT, CDR2 FYEKMQ (reference sequence). Trimming removed 5 bases from V and 5 bases from J, with 15 bases in between. CDR3 nucleotides: TGTGCCAGCAGCCTCACGGGGGGTAGGACTGAAGCTTTCTTT. This sequence encodes CASSLTGGRTEAFF. Based on the CDR3 plus reference TRBV13 and TRBJ1-1, the full variable domain is AAGVIQSPRHLIKEKRETATLKCYPIPRHDTVYWYQQGPGQDPQFLISFYEKMQSDKGSIPDRFSAQQFSDYHSELNMSSLELGDSALYFCASSLTGGRTEAFFGQGTRLTVV.

This clone was recorded a few times. The chain employs TRBV5-1 and TRBJ1-2; 12 bases fit TRBD1. The CDR3 covers 15 residues. V shed 3 bases, J shed 7 bases, and the junction held 7 bases outside the gene matches. Germline V gene data show CDR1 as SGHRS and CDR2 as YFSETQ. The CDR3 DNA reads as TGCGCCAGCAGCTCCGGGACAGGGGGCGCAGGTGGCTACACCTTC. This gives the protein CASSSGTGGAGGYTF.

V is TRBV7-8 and J is TRBJ1-2, with 11 bases lining up with TRBD1. The CDR3 covers 15 residues. Per germline, CDR1 SGHVS and CDR2 FQNEAQ. V shed 5 bases, J shed 4 bases, and the junction held 6 bases outside the gene matches. Here the CDR3 reads CASSPSGTGGYGYTF. The CDR3 DNA reads as TGTGCCAGCAGCCCCTCTGGGACAGGGGGCTATGGCTACACCTTC.

The genes are TRBV6-1 and TRBJ1-6; no reliable D call. Trimming took off 10 bases at V and 1 base at J, with 8 bases between the two ends. Germline V gene sequence: CDR1 MNHNS, CDR2 SASEGT. CDR3 length: 13 residues. CDR3 sequence: CATETSYNSPLHF. The CDR3 nucleotides are TGTGCCACGGAGACGTCCTATAATTCACCCCTCCACTTT.

CDR3 sequence (DNA): TGTGCCAGCAGAGCCACAGGGGCCACCGGGGAGCTGTTTTTT. Protein: CASRATGATGELFF. This chain joins TRBV9 and TRBJ2-2, with 7 bases aligning to TRBD1. With 5 bases clipped from V and 4 bases from J, the junction kept 5 bases outside the gene matches. CDR1 SGDLS and CDR2 YYNGEE come from the germline V gene. This CDR3 contains 14 residues.

The rearrangement links TRBV15 to TRBJ2-5; perhaps TRBD1 as D (6 bases). The last part of the DNA fits TRBJ2-7 better; the J call may be wrong. Germline lookup yields CDR1 LNHNV and CDR2 YYDKDF (reference sequence). CDR3 length equals 13 residues. The CDR3 DNA follows: TGTGCCACCAGCGCCTTGATGGGGGCCGAGCAGTACTTC. Translated: CATSALMGAEQYF.